The 26 T cell receptor beta chains below come from one sample, sequenced in a study of immune characterization of retroperitoneal liposarcoma. In TCRdb, the PCR reads were re-called with MiXCR into one record per CDR3 protein. The sample includes several thousand distinct CDR3 sequences, 25% to 35% of them seen just once. The specimen was blood. The receptors were gathered from a male donor with retroperitoneal liposarcoma.

The sample holds many counts of this clonotype. The chain couples TRBV29-1 to TRBJ2-1, with a weak D call TRBD1 (5 bases). Trimming left V 7 bases short and J 0 bases short, with 13 bases between. The germline V gene encodes CDR1 SQVTM and CDR2 ANQGSEA. CDR3 length: 14 residues. The CDR3 sequence is CSAVDSGSYNEQFF. The CDR3 DNA sequence: TGCAGCGCCGTTGACAGTGGCTCCTACAATGAGCAGTTCTTC.

The rearrangement joins TRBV12-3 or TRBV12-4 to TRBJ2-5; 9 bases line up with TRBD2. This CDR3 spans 15 amino acids. The V and J ends lost 5 bases and 11 bases, in that order; junction bases with no gene match: 15. CDR3: CASSPREGINNEQYF. The CDR3 region has the DNA TGTGCCAGCAGTCCGCGGGAGGGTATAAACAATGAGCAGTACTTC.

This clonotype is labeled as medium-sized (0.01 to 0.1%). The genes are TRBV5-1 and TRBJ2-2, with 9 positions matching TRBD1. This CDR3 contains 13 residues. Germline V CDR1 and CDR2: SGHRS, YFSETQ. Losses at the gene ends were 6 bases for V and 7 bases for J; bases not matched to a gene: 4. CDR3 residues: CASNPGQGGELFF. In DNA form, the CDR3 reads TGCGCCAGCAACCCGGGACAGGGCGGGGAGCTGTTTTTT.

Relative to its sample, this clonotype is medium-sized. The V gene is TRBV10-3, the J gene TRBJ2-2; D perhaps matches TRBD2 (6 bases). The germline gives CDR1 ENHRY, CDR2 SYGVKD. The CDR3 totals 16 residues. V lost 0 bases and J 7 bases, leaving 15 bases between the germline ends. CDR3 nucleotides: TGTGCCATCAGTGAGTCGTATCCAGGAGGGGACGGGGAGCTGTTTTTT. Amino acid sequence: CAISESYPGGDGELFF.

This clonotype is medium-sized by share. The CDR3 DNA reads as TGTGCCAGCACGTCCCCTCGTGGGTCTGAAGCTTTCTTT. This translates into CASTSPRGSEAFF. The chain has TRBV12-3 or TRBV12-4 and TRBJ1-1; D is unclear. Trimming stripped 7 bases from V and 6 bases from J, with 15 bases between. The CDR3 extends over 13 amino acids.

The J gene is TRBJ2-5, the V gene TRBV3-1, with 8 bases matching TRBD2. The DNA end is a closer match to TRBJ2-1, so the J assignment may be wrong. Looked up from germline, CDR1 is LGHDT and CDR2 is YNNKEL (reference sequence). This CDR3 is 16 amino acids long. This CDR3 reads CASSQDLGRAYGEQFF. The CDR3 DNA is TGTGCCAGCAGCCAAGATCTCGGGAGGGCCTACGGTGAGCAGTTCTTC.

This clonotype is judged medium-sized. J is TRBJ2-3 and V is TRBV6-1, with TRBD2 matching 7 bases. Germline CDR1 reads MNHNS; CDR2 reads SASEGT. The CDR3 spans 15 residues. After removal of 5 bases from V and 6 bases from J, the junction contained 11 bases not matched to a gene. This CDR3 reads CASSILAGAVDTQYF. In DNA, the CDR3 is TGTGCCAGCAGTATTTTAGCGGGCGCGGTCGATACGCAGTATTTT.

This clonotype showed up just a few times. The genes are TRBV12-3 or TRBV12-4 and TRBJ2-3; 14 bases fit TRBD2. There are 15 residues in the CDR3. V trimming: 7 bases; J trimming: 6 bases; junction bases outside the gene matches: 6. CDR3 protein: CASTLTSGREDTQYF. In DNA form, the CDR3 reads TGTGCCAGCACCCTGACTAGCGGGAGGGAGGATACGCAGTATTTT.

This clonotype appeared a few times. The chain employs TRBV6-6 and TRBJ2-1; D remains unclear. CDR3 length equals 12 residues. CDR1 is MNHNY and CDR2 is SVGAGI in the germline V gene (reference sequence). With 2 bases removed from V and 7 bases from J, the gap between germline ends came to 6 bases. As DNA, the CDR3 is TGTGCCAGCAGTTACCGGCTGAATGAGCAGTTCTTC. Amino acid sequence: CASSYRLNEQFF.

The J gene is TRBJ2-1, the V gene TRBV12-3 or TRBV12-4; 8 bases fit TRBD2. CDR3 length equals 14 residues. V lost 5 bases, J lost 13 bases, and 13 bases stayed unmatched. Written as DNA, the CDR3 is TGTGCCAGCAGTATTGGGGCGGGAGGAAAGACCCAGTTCTTC. It translates to CASSIGAGGKTQFF.

V and J are TRBV3-1 and TRBJ2-3, with a weak D call TRBD2 (6 bases). CDR3 length: 16 residues. Trimming took off 1 base at V and 2 bases at J, with 13 bases between the two ends. Per germline, CDR1 LGHDT and CDR2 YNNKEL (reference sequence). The CDR3 protein is CASSQGLARTTDTQYF. CDR3 coding DNA: TGTGCCAGCAGCCAAGGGCTAGCGCGCACCACAGATACGCAGTATTTT.

The chain carries TRBV5-1 and TRBJ2-7; TRBD2 matches at 11 bases. The CDR3 contains 22 residues. The V and J ends lost 2 bases and 0 bases, in that order; junction bases with no gene match: 22. Looked up from germline, CDR1 is SGHRS and CDR2 is YFSETQ. The CDR3 sequence is CASSFRMGSGTSGLSHSYEQYF. The CDR3 DNA is TGCGCCAGCAGCTTCCGTATGGGTTCTGGGACTAGCGGCCTCTCCCACTCCTACGAGCAGTACTTC.

The rearrangement uses TRBV5-6 and TRBJ2-3; D might be TRBD2 (6 bases). The DNA matches TRBJ2-7 better at its end, which makes the J call doubtful. Germline V CDR1 and CDR2: SGHDT, YYEEEE. This CDR3 has 17 residues. The CDR3 DNA reads TGTGCCAGCAGCTTCATTGGAGGGCTGAGCTCCTACAATGAGCAGTACTTC. Protein sequence: CASSFIGGLSSYNEQYF.

This clonotype is labeled as medium-sized (0.01 to 0.1%). The chain joins TRBV4-1 to TRBJ1-1, with 7 positions matching TRBD1. The CDR3 spans 13 residues. Germline CDR1 and CDR2: MGHRA and YSYEKL. V was pared by 4 bases and J by 7 bases, with 6 bases of the junction left unmatched. The CDR3 here is CASSLSRDSEAFF. CDR3 nucleotides: TGCGCCAGCAGCCTTTCCCGGGACAGTGAAGCTTTCTTT.

This chain connects TRBV3-1 to TRBJ2-7, with D tentatively TRBD2 (6 bases). The CDR3 loop spans 14 amino acids. Germline V lookup: CDR1 LGHDT, CDR2 YNNKEL (reference sequence). V was clipped by 4 bases and J by 7 bases, with 17 bases between them. The CDR3 protein is CASSRDSLPWEQYF. The DNA of the CDR3 is TGTGCCAGCAGCCGGGACTCCCTCCCCTGGGAGCAGTACTTC.

This clonotype was picked up many times. A much larger clone differs by one base, so this may be a read error. The chain combines TRBV7-2 with TRBJ2-1, with 13 bases matching TRBD2. The CDR3 totals 15 residues. CDR1 is SGHTA and CDR2 is FQGNSA in the germline V gene. Losses at the gene ends were 4 bases for V and 10 bases for J; bases not matched to a gene: 7. The CDR3 sequence: CASSSGLAGAYEQFF. CDR3 nucleotides: TGTGCCAGCAGCTCCGGACTAGCGGGAGCCTACGAGCAGTTCTTC. The full variable domain, its missing parts supplied by reference TRBV7-2 and TRBJ2-1, is GAGVSQSPSNKVTEKGKDVELRCDPISGHTALYWYRQSLGQGLEFLIYFQGNSAPDKSGLPSDRFSAERTGGSVSTLTIQRTQQEDSAVYLCASSSGLAGAYEQFFGPGTRLTVL.

This rearrangement joins TRBV3-1 to TRBJ2-1, with D hard to call. The V gene's germline CDR1 is LGHDT and CDR2 YNNKEL (reference sequence). Trimming shortened V by 4 bases and J by 6 bases, and 10 bases separated the two germline ends. The CDR3 contains 13 residues. The CDR3: CASSPRLFNEQFF. The CDR3 region has the DNA TGTGCCAGCAGCCCAAGGCTCTTCAATGAGCAGTTCTTC.

The V and J genes are TRBV6-5 and TRBJ1-2; a possible D gene is TRBD1 (5 bases). Germline CDR1 reads MNHEY; CDR2 reads SVGAGI. CDR3 length: 14 amino acids. V dropped 2 bases and J dropped 5 bases, with 12 bases sitting between them. For the CDR3, the DNA is TGTGCCAGCAGTTACCGAGGGGATCGATATGGCTACACCTTC. Translating it yields CASSYRGDRYGYTF.

This clonotype is labeled medium-sized. The gene calls are TRBV25-1 and TRBJ2-1; D not certain. Per germline, CDR1 MGHDK and CDR2 SYGVNS. The CDR3 runs to 15 residues. V was cut by 6 bases and J by 0 bases, with 12 bases left in between. CDR3 DNA: TGTGCCAGCAGCGACCCTGCTAGCTCCTACAATGAGCAGTTCTTC. Protein: CASSDPASSYNEQFF.

This clonotype was recorded a few times. A read error may account for a junction end that differs from germline. The chain couples TRBV4-1 to TRBJ1-2, with 7 bases matching TRBD1. Germline assignment: CDR1 MGHRA and CDR2 YSYEKL. CDR3 length: 13 amino acids. CDR3 residues: CASSRTGAYGYTF. The DNA of the CDR3 is TGTGCCAGCAGCCGAACAGGGGCCTATGGCTACACCTTC.

DNA of the CDR3: TGTGCCAGCAGTCCCGGGACTAGCGGATACAATGAGCAGTTCTTC. Protein product: CASSPGTSGYNEQFF. V usage is TRBV6-1 and J usage is TRBJ2-1, with 11 bases aligning to TRBD2. Germline V gene data show CDR1 as MNHNS and CDR2 as SASEGT. This CDR3 is built from 15 residues. The trim removed 5 bases at V and 4 bases at J, leaving 4 bases unmatched.

This clonotype was picked up one time. The chain is built from TRBV6-6 and TRBJ2-2; D not resolved. Trimming took 4 bases from V and 3 from J, leaving 12 bases between them. The CDR3 has 15 amino acids. Germline V gene sequence: CDR1 MNHNY, CDR2 SVGAGI (reference sequence). The CDR3 bases are TGTGCCAGCAGTTGGTGGGGAACGGACACCGGGGAGCTGTTTTTT. This translates into CASSWWGTDTGELFF.

The chain combines TRBV5-1 with TRBJ2-3, with 8 bases fitting TRBD2. CDR3 length: 16 residues. With 3 bases clipped from V and 2 bases from J, the junction kept 8 bases outside the gene matches. Germline loops: CDR1 SGHRS, CDR2 YFSETQ. CDR3 sequence reads: CASSSGTSGITDTQYF. CDR3 DNA sequence: TGCGCCAGCAGCTCCGGGACTAGTGGGATCACAGATACGCAGTATTTT.

This clonotype was observed a few times. The genes are TRBV10-2 and TRBJ2-1; no clear D gene. This CDR3 is built from 15 residues. Trimming took off 3 bases at V and 6 bases at J, with 15 bases between the two ends. Per germline, CDR1 WSHSY and CDR2 SAAADI. The CDR3 spells CASSDVDRWGNEQFF. CDR3 bases: TGCGCCAGCAGTGACGTTGATAGGTGGGGCAATGAGCAGTTCTTC.

By sample fraction, this clonotype is medium-sized. The chain is built from TRBV6-6 and TRBJ1-2; D not certain. Germline values: CDR1 MNHNY, CDR2 SVGAGI (reference sequence). The CDR3 covers 15 residues. Trimming stripped 0 bases from V and 2 bases from J, with 10 bases between. CDR3 DNA: TGTGCCAGCAGTTACTCGGACGGCGAGAACTATGGCTACACCTTC. Protein sequence: CASSYSDGENYGYTF.

The chain links TRBV12-3 or TRBV12-4 to TRBJ2-2; 7 bases match TRBD1. J gave up 3 bases and V 3 bases, and 10 bases lay outside the gene matches. This CDR3 is built from 17 residues. The CDR3 loop is CASSFPSGQTYTGELFF. CDR3 nucleotide sequence: TGTGCCAGCAGTTTTCCATCGGGACAGACTTACACCGGGGAGCTGTTTTTT.